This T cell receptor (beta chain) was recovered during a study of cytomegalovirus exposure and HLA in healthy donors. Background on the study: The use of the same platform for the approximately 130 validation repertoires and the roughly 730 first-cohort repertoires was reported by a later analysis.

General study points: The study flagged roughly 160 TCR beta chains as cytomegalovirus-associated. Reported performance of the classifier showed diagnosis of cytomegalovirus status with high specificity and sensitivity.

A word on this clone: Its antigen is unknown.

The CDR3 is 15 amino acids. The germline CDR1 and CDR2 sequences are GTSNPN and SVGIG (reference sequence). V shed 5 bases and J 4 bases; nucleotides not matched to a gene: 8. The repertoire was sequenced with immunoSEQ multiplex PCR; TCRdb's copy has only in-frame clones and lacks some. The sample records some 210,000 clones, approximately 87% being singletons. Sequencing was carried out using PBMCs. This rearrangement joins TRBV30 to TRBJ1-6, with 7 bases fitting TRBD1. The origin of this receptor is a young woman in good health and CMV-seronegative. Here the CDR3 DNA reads TGTGCCTGGTGCCCAGGGACAGTTTATAATTCACCCCTCCACTTT. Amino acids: CAWCPGTVYNSPLHF.